This is a list of T cell receptor beta chains from one sample in a study of blood T cells in healthy people across ages. TCRdb reprocessed the 5' RACE reads via MiXCR and lists one record per CDR3 protein. The sample contains approximately 800,000 distinct CDR3 sequences, about 56% of which appear only once. The sequencing input was blood. The receptors here all came from a man aged 35 to 55 in good health. Each CDR3 is given with its conserved first and last residue. Fields, in order: clone size, D gene, J gene, V gene, CDR3 protein, CDR3 DNA. The D gene is left open where the match is weak. Clone size is not always given. Where it is, it says once, few, many or a class for expanded clones.

NA	NA	TRBJ2-2	TRBV3-1	CASSHSTGLLTGELFF	TGTGCCAGCAGCCACTCAACCGGACTTCTCACCGGGGAGCTGTTTTTT
few	TRBD2	TRBJ2-7	TRBV27	CASSPRGDLYHEQYF	TGTGCCAGCAGTCCTCGGGGGGACCTATACCACGAGCAGTACTTC
once	NA	TRBJ2-2	TRBV29-1	CSVEGGLSGELFF	TGCAGCGTGGAAGGGGGGCTTTCCGGGGAGCTGTTTTTT
many	NA	TRBJ1-4	TRBV7-2	CASSLYRGSNEKLFF	TGTGCCAGCAGCTTATATAGGGGGAGCAATGAAAAACTGTTTTTT
few	NA	TRBJ2-1	TRBV29-1	CSVAVRGNEQFF	TGCAGCGTTGCGGTCCGGGGGAATGAGCAGTTCTTC
NA	NA	TRBJ2-3	TRBV4-3	CASSQDAGAPSTDTQYF	TGCGCCAGCAGCCAAGACGCCGGGGCTCCTAGCACAGATACGCAGTATTTT
NA	TRBD1	TRBJ1-4	TRBV7-9	CASSPGQGSVPFNEKLFF	TGTGCCAGCAGTCCTGGACAGGGGTCCGTCCCTTTTAATGAAAAACTGTTTTTT
NA	NA	TRBJ1-2	TRBV3-1	CASSRHQDSDYGYTF	TGTGCCAGCAGCCGCCACCAGGACAGCGACTATGGCTACACCTTC
once	TRBD2	TRBJ2-1	TRBV7-3	CASRLGLAGDSSYNEQFF	TGTGCCAGCAGGTTGGGACTAGCGGGGGATAGCTCCTACAATGAGCAGTTCTTC
NA	TRBD2	TRBJ2-7	TRBV7-8	CASGGRFSYEQYF	TGTGCCAGCGGCGGGAGGTTCTCCTACGAGCAGTACTTC
NA	TRBD2	TRBJ2-7	TRBV6-2/TRBV6-3	CASSYRRAGGYEQYF	TGTGCCAGCAGTTATCGGCGGGCCGGGGGGTACGAGCAGTACTTC
NA	NA	TRBJ2-3	TRBV6-5	CASSLQWGADTQYF	TGTGCCAGCAGCCTCCAATGGGGGGCAGATACGCAGTATTTT
NA	NA	TRBJ2-3	TRBV21-1	CASSPQGRRTDAQYF	TGTGCCAGCAGCCCTCAAGGGCGCAGGACAGATGCGCAGTATTTT
NA	NA	TRBJ2-4	TRBV29-1	CSVKVGWDIQYF	TGCAGCGTTAAAGTCGGTTGGGACATTCAGTACTTC
NA	NA	TRBJ2-7	TRBV29-1	CSVMASRSSYEQYF	TGCAGCGTTATGGCTAGCAGGAGCTCCTACGAGCAGTACTTC
NA	NA	TRBJ2-1	TRBV3-1	CASSQDGVGRDYNEQFF	TGTGCCAGCAGCCAAGACGGGGTGGGGCGCGACTACAATGAGCAGTTCTTC
NA	NA	TRBJ1-5	TRBV6-1	CASRGATDRYSNQPQHF	TGTGCCAGCAGAGGAGCGACGGACCGTTATAGCAATCAGCCCCAGCATTTT
NA	TRBD1	TRBJ2-7	TRBV10-3	CAIMPGQGAYEQYF	TGTGCCATCATGCCGGGACAGGGGGCCTATGAGCAGTACTTC
NA	NA	TRBJ2-1	TRBV7-3	CASSIASDNEQFF	TGTGCCAGCAGTATCGCGTCAGACAATGAGCAGTTCTTC
NA	NA	TRBJ1-4	TRBV4-1	CASSTQGSTNEKLFF	TGCGCCAGCAGCACACAGGGATCAACTAATGAAAAACTGTTTTTT
NA	TRBD2	TRBJ2-7	TRBV20-1	CSARKCGGAYEQYF	TGCAGTGCTAGGAAGTGTGGGGGGGCCTACGAGCAGTACTTC
NA	NA	TRBJ2-1	TRBV6-5	CASSYSGARVLFF	TGTGCCAGCAGTTACTCGGGGGCTCGAGTTCTGTTCTTC
NA	TRBD1	TRBJ1-5	TRBV6-1	CATDRVGQPQHF	TGTGCCACCGACAGGGTTGGTCAGCCCCAGCATTTT
NA	NA	TRBJ1-5	TRBV12-3/TRBV12-4	CASSLGGPGNQPQHF	TGTGCCAGCAGTTTAGGCGGGCCGGGGAATCAGCCCCAGCATTTT
NA	NA	TRBJ2-5	TRBV7-3	CASSSGIGVLETQYF	TGTGCCAGCAGCTCGGGAATCGGGGTCCTAGAGACCCAGTACTTC
NA	NA	TRBJ2-7	TRBV5-1	CASSARGAVYEQYF	TGCGCCAGCAGCGCTCGGGGGGCGGTCTACGAGCAGTACTTC
once	TRBD2	TRBJ2-1	TRBV9	CASSASSGGSNEQFF	TGTGCCAGCAGCGCGTCTAGCGGGGGGAGCAATGAGCAGTTCTTC
few	NA	TRBJ2-4	TRBV28	CASSVVGQRIQYF	TGTGCCAGCAGTGTAGTAGGGCAGAGAATCCAGTACTTC
few	TRBD1	TRBJ1-2	TRBV3-1	CASSQADRVASNYGYTF	TGTGCCAGCAGCCAAGCGGACAGGGTTGCATCTAACTATGGCTACACCTTC
NA	NA	TRBJ2-7	TRBV4-1	CASSRNGRSAYEQYF	TGCGCCAGCAGCCGGAACGGGAGATCAGCCTACGAGCAGTACTTC
NA	NA	TRBJ2-1	TRBV21-1	CASSNLAGRSYNEQFF	TGTGCCAGCAGCAATCTCGCGGGAAGGTCCTACAATGAGCAGTTCTTC
many	NA	TRBJ2-1	TRBV27	CASSFRASRRGAGFSEQFF	TGTGCCAGCAGTTTTAGAGCATCCCGCCGGGGGGCCGGATTCAGTGAGCAGTTCTTC
few	NA	TRBJ2-7	TRBV5-1	CASSAGTYLYEQYF	TGCGCCAGCAGCGCCGGGACTTACCTGTACGAGCAGTACTTC
NA	NA	TRBJ1-5	TRBV29-1	CSVMTGNSNQPQHF	TGCAGCGTAATGACAGGTAATAGCAATCAGCCCCAGCATTTT
few	TRBD2	TRBJ2-1	TRBV20-1	CSARRSGGAPEQFF	TGCAGTGCTAGACGTAGCGGGGGGGCTCCTGAGCAGTTCTTC
NA	NA	TRBJ2-5	TRBV20-1	CSARDRVRAFLGETQYF	TGCAGTGCTAGAGATCGGGTGAGAGCCTTTTTGGGGGAGACCCAGTACTTC
NA	TRBD1	TRBJ2-6	TRBV7-2	CASTGDISSGANVLTF	TGTGCCAGTACAGGGGATATAAGCTCTGGGGCCAACGTCCTGACTTTC
NA	NA	TRBJ1-2	TRBV28	CASSGLLLGYTF	TGTGCCAGCAGTGGCCTTCTCCTTGGCTACACCTTC
NA	NA	TRBJ2-5	TRBV2	CASSAPDPVQETQYF	TGTGCCAGCAGTGCCCCTGATCCGGTTCAAGAGACCCAGTACTTC
NA	TRBD2	TRBJ2-3	TRBV12-3/TRBV12-4	CASSPREGRSDTQYF	TGTGCCAGCAGTCCCCGGGAGGGCCGGTCAGATACGCAGTATTTT
few	NA	TRBJ2-3	TRBV3-1	CASSQVHGTDTQYF	TGTGCCAGCAGCCAAGTCCATGGCACAGATACGCAGTATTTT
NA	NA	TRBJ2-1	TRBV5-1	CASGPPRVSFTYNEQFF	TGCGCCAGCGGCCCCCCTAGGGTGAGCTTCACCTACAATGAGCAGTTCTTC
NA	NA	TRBJ1-1	TRBV29-1	CILLWASVNTEAFF	TGCATCCTCCTTTGGGCTTCCGTGAACACTGAAGCTTTCTTT
NA	TRBD1	TRBJ2-3	TRBV4-3	CASSQRSGTGGRSSTDTQYF	TGCGCCAGCAGCCAGCGATCCGGGACAGGGGGTCGTTCTAGCACAGATACGCAGTATTTT
NA	NA	TRBJ1-5	TRBV29-1	CSASLSGQDNQPQHF	TGCAGCGCCTCCCTATCCGGGCAGGACAATCAGCCCCAGCATTTT
NA	NA	TRBJ1-1	TRBV7-3	CASSSTPQGGTEAFF	TGTGCCAGCAGCTCCACGCCACAGGGAGGCACTGAAGCTTTCTTT